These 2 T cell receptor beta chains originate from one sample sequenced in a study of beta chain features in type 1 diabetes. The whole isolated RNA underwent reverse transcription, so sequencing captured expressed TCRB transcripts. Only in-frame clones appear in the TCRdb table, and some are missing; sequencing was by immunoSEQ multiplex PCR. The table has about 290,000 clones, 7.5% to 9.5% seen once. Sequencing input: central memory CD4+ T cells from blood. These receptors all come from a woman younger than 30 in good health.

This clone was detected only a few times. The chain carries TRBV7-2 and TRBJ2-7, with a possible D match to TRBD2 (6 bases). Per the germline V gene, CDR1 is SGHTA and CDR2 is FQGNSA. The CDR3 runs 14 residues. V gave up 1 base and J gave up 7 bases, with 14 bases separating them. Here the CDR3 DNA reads TGTGCCAGCAGCTTAGTTCGGGGGTCGCGGGAGCAGTACTTC. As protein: CASSLVRGSREQYF.

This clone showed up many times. The CDR3 DNA follows: TGTGCCAGCAGTGACACAGGGTACGAGCAGTACGTC. This sequence encodes CASSDTGYEQYV. The chain links TRBV28 to TRBJ2-7; D possibly corresponds to TRBD1 (6 bases). This CDR3 is 12 amino acids long. Deletions cut 5 bases from V and 4 bases from J, with 9 bases between. Germline V gene lookup returns CDR1 MDHEN and CDR2 SYDVKM.